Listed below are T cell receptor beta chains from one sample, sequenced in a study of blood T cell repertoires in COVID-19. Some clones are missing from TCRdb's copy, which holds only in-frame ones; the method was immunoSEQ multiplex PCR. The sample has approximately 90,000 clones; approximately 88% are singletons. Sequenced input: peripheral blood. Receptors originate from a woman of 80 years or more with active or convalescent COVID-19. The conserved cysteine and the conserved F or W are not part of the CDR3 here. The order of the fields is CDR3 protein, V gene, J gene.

CDR3 protein: ASDQQGAYEQY; V gene: TRBV28; J gene: TRBJ2-7
CDR3 protein: ATSRMQAPYGYT; V gene: TRBV15; J gene: TRBJ1-2
CDR3 protein: ASRYRETDTQY; V gene: TRBV2; J gene: TRBJ2-3
CDR3 protein: ASSLVGADTQY; V gene: TRBV5-4; J gene: TRBJ2-3
CDR3 protein: ASSSNGLGEQF; V gene: TRBV7-3; J gene: TRBJ2-1
CDR3 protein: ASTGQINEQF; V gene: TRBV12-3/TRBV12-4; J gene: TRBJ2-1
CDR3 protein: ASTPREGETQY; V gene: TRBV19; J gene: TRBJ2-5
CDR3 protein: ASRGKGQGTGELF; V gene: TRBV6-5; J gene: TRBJ2-2
CDR3 protein: ASSSSGSVSYEQY; V gene: TRBV6-5; J gene: TRBJ2-7
CDR3 protein: ASSFAGGAYSGYT; V gene: TRBV5-6; J gene: TRBJ1-2
CDR3 protein: ASSSTSGGAISAEQY; V gene: TRBV7-2; J gene: TRBJ2-7
CDR3 protein: ASSVSGTGGIDEQF; V gene: TRBV9; J gene: TRBJ2-1
CDR3 protein: ASSWTYEQY; V gene: TRBV11-2; J gene: TRBJ2-7
CDR3 protein: ASSNGRGLAGVGGYNEQF; V gene: TRBV19; J gene: TRBJ2-1
CDR3 protein: ASSAAGGPGEQY; V gene: TRBV2; J gene: TRBJ2-7
CDR3 protein: ASSTDSNSPLH; V gene: TRBV7-9; J gene: TRBJ1-6
CDR3 protein: ASILERVGGYT; V gene: TRBV6-5; J gene: TRBJ1-2
CDR3 protein: ASSSLGLAGTNTGELF; V gene: TRBV28; J gene: TRBJ2-2
CDR3 protein: ASSPPRGANVLT; V gene: TRBV9; J gene: TRBJ2-6
CDR3 protein: ASSRNYGYT; V gene: TRBV28; J gene: TRBJ1-2
CDR3 protein: ASSSRGARNTGELF; V gene: TRBV7-9; J gene: TRBJ2-2
CDR3 protein: ASSARQWSNEKLF; V gene: TRBV2; J gene: TRBJ1-4
CDR3 protein: ASIPTAGSTDTQY; V gene: TRBV6-5; J gene: TRBJ2-3
CDR3 protein: ASSLDGQGGYEQY; V gene: TRBV5-1; J gene: TRBJ2-7
CDR3 protein: ASSPSGRPYYEQY; V gene: TRBV28; J gene: TRBJ2-7
CDR3 protein: AISGGGIVSYNEQF; V gene: TRBV10-3; J gene: TRBJ2-1
CDR3 protein: ASSFFGQEQF; V gene: TRBV6-2/TRBV6-3; J gene: TRBJ2-1
CDR3 protein: ASSLRAGANTGELF; V gene: TRBV19; J gene: TRBJ2-2
CDR3 protein: ASTPGGAHYGYT; V gene: TRBV7-2; J gene: TRBJ1-2
CDR3 protein: ASSLGHLIEGGELF; V gene: TRBV5-1; J gene: TRBJ2-2
CDR3 protein: ASSPSSVPYNEQF; V gene: TRBV18; J gene: TRBJ2-1
CDR3 protein: ASSLPTTGYEPRSEAF; V gene: TRBV28; J gene: TRBJ1-1
CDR3 protein: ASSLMGQRNSPLH; V gene: TRBV11-1; J gene: TRBJ1-6
CDR3 protein: ASSKHRGGTEAF; V gene: TRBV19; J gene: TRBJ1-1
CDR3 protein: ASAPDFQGREDGYT; V gene: TRBV28; J gene: TRBJ1-2
CDR3 protein: ASSTGTASNQPQH; V gene: TRBV19; J gene: TRBJ1-5
CDR3 protein: AAGSSSGNTIY; V gene: TRBV2; J gene: TRBJ1-3
CDR3 protein: ASSDSGSTDTQY; V gene: TRBV7-3; J gene: TRBJ2-3
CDR3 protein: ASSTQGGIDTEAF; V gene: TRBV6-5; J gene: TRBJ1-1
CDR3 protein: ASSESSGNTIY; V gene: TRBV2; J gene: TRBJ1-3
CDR3 protein: ARFPGVGETLYYEQY; V gene: TRBV14; J gene: TRBJ2-7
CDR3 protein: ASSAQRDTEAF; V gene: TRBV7-3; J gene: TRBJ1-1
CDR3 protein: ASSRWGDTEAF; V gene: TRBV6-5; J gene: TRBJ1-1
CDR3 protein: ASSLNSRQY; V gene: TRBV5-6; J gene: TRBJ2-3
CDR3 protein: ASSSTTGSFTEAF; V gene: TRBV3-1/TRBV3-2; J gene: TRBJ1-1
CDR3 protein: ASQPPGLNEKLF; V gene: TRBV28; J gene: TRBJ1-4
CDR3 protein: ASSLGGGATDTQY; V gene: TRBV7-3; J gene: TRBJ2-3
CDR3 protein: ATSDSVDSGGTEAF; V gene: TRBV24-1; J gene: TRBJ1-1
CDR3 protein: ASSQTTRTGEETQY; V gene: TRBV2; J gene: TRBJ2-5
CDR3 protein: ASSQPRTGGNTEAF; V gene: TRBV23-1; J gene: TRBJ1-1
CDR3 protein: ASSQEDRGSPLH; V gene: TRBV3-1/TRBV3-2; J gene: TRBJ1-6
CDR3 protein: ASSPDPTGDYEQY; V gene: TRBV4-1; J gene: TRBJ2-7
CDR3 protein: ASSEHGALGEQY; V gene: TRBV6-1; J gene: TRBJ2-7
CDR3 protein: ASSASGTDLQPQH; V gene: TRBV2; J gene: TRBJ1-5
CDR3 protein: ASSSSLWAGGTEAF; V gene: TRBV28; J gene: TRBJ1-1
CDR3 protein: ASNIRQGFNNEQF; V gene: TRBV19; J gene: TRBJ2-1
CDR3 protein: ASSLDRGGSPLH; V gene: TRBV2; J gene: TRBJ1-6
CDR3 protein: ASSKTGTGLNEQF; V gene: TRBV6-5; J gene: TRBJ2-1
CDR3 protein: ASSNPGQAEDIQY; V gene: TRBV19; J gene: TRBJ2-4